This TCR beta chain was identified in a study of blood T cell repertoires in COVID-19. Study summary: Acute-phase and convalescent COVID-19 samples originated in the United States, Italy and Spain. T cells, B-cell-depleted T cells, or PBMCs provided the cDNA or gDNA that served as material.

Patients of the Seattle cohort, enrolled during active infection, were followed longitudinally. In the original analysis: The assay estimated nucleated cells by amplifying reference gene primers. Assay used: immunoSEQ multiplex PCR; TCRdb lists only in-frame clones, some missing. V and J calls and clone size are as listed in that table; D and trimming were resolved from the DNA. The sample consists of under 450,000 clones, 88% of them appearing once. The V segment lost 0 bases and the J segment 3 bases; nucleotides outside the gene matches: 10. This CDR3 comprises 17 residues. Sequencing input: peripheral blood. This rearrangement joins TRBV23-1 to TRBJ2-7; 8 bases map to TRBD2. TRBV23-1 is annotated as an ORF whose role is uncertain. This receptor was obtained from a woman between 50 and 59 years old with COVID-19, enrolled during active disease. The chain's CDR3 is CASSQSQRRGDVYEQYF. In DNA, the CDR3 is TGCGCCAGCAGTCAATCTCAGAGGCGGGGGGACGTCTACGAGCAGTACTTC.